These 13 T cell receptor beta chains were all obtained from the same sample, sequenced in a study of OX40 agonist ivuxolimab in advanced cancers. TCRdb's table, derived via immunoSEQ multiplex PCR, lists solely in-frame clones and lacks some. The sample yields almost 70,000 clones, over 60% seen once. This specimen consisted of CD4+ or CD8+ T cells sorted from blood, obtained in a trial of the OX40 agonist ivuxolimab. The receptors shown here come from an adult with an advanced solid tumor such as melanoma, head and neck, liver or kidney cancer.

The chain uses TRBV6-5 and TRBJ2-1; 8 nucleotides align to TRBD2. V shed 7 bases, J shed 8 bases, and the junction held 10 bases outside the gene matches. This CDR3 has 14 amino acids. In germline, CDR1 is MNHEY, CDR2 SVGAGI. DNA of the CDR3: TGTGCCAGCACCACCACGGGGGGGGGCGATGAGCAGTTCTTC. Protein: CASTTTGGGDEQFF.

J is TRBJ2-2 and V is TRBV19; D might be TRBD1 (6 bases). Trimming took 6 bases from V and 4 from J, leaving 12 bases between them. The CDR3 extends over 14 amino acids. The germline CDR1 and CDR2 sequences are LNHDA and SQIVND (reference sequence). The CDR3 is CASRAGVGTGELFF. Here the CDR3 DNA reads TGTGCCAGTAGAGCAGGGGTGGGCACCGGGGAGCTGTTTTTT. The variable domain in full, with the rest retrieved from reference TRBV19 and TRBJ2-2, is DGGITQSPKYLFRKEGQNVTLSCEQNLNHDAMYWYRQDPGQGLRLIYYSQIVNDFQKGDIAEGYSVSREKKESFPLTVTSAQKNPTAFYLCASRAGVGTGELFFGEGSRLTVL.

V usage is TRBV1 and J usage is TRBJ2-3; TRBD2 is taken as the D call from the table, unchecked against the DNA. TRBV1 is labeled a pseudogene. The CDR3 length is 15 residues. Here the CDR3 reads CTSSRAGASTDTQYF. For the CDR3, the DNA is TGCACCAGCAGCCGGGCGGGCGCTAGCACAGATACGCAGTATTTT.

The V and J genes are TRBV6-4 and TRBJ2-3; 9 bases align to TRBD1. The ends lost 10 bases at V and 7 bases at J; junction bases unmatched: 6. The germline CDR1 and CDR2 sequences are MRHNA and SNTAGT. The CDR3 is made up of 12 amino acids. The CDR3 spells CATPQGANTQYF. The CDR3 DNA reads as TGTGCCACTCCACAGGGGGCAAATACGCAGTATTTT.

In its sample, this clone was seen a few times. The chain joins TRBV30 to TRBJ2-7; 10 nucleotides line up with TRBD2. Germline lookup yields CDR1 GTSNPN and CDR2 SVGIG (reference sequence). The ends lost 0 bases at V and 3 bases at J; junction bases unmatched: 5. This CDR3 region has 15 residues. Here the CDR3 DNA reads TGTGCCTGGAGTGTACCCAGCGGGGGGGTCTACGAGCAGTACTTC. It yields the protein CAWSVPSGGVYEQYF.

The rearrangement joins TRBV19 to TRBJ1-6, with D perhaps TRBD1 (5 bases). Deletions cut 5 bases from V and 0 bases from J, with 11 bases between. CDR1 is LNHDA and CDR2 is SQIVND in the germline V gene (reference sequence). The CDR3 spans 16 residues. The DNA for the CDR3 is TGTGCCAGTAGTTATGACAGCTACTCCTATAATTCACCCCTCCACTTT. Its translation is CASSYDSYSYNSPLHF.

The gene calls are TRBV7-2 and TRBJ1-3; the D is unclear. The V end was cut by 5 bases, the J end by 4 bases, with 18 bases between. The CDR3 is made up of 16 amino acids. Germline V CDR1 and CDR2: SGHTA, FQGNSA. CDR3 amino acids: CASSPLAGTAGNTIYF. CDR3 DNA: TGTGCCAGCAGCCCCTTGGCGGGTACAGCGGGAAACACCATATATTTT. The full variable domain, completed using reference TRBV7-2 and TRBJ1-3, is GAGVSQSPSNKVTEKGKDVELRCDPISGHTALYWYRQSLGQGLEFLIYFQGNSAPDKSGLPSDRFSAERTGGSVSTLTIQRTQQEDSAVYLCASSPLAGTAGNTIYFGEGSWLTVV.

Comment on this clone: The CDR3 carries no conserved terminal phenylalanine or tryptophan, so it likely arises from a read error. No DNA is shown, since the ends of the CDR3 on it are uncertain; the CDR3 is the one TCRdb lists. This chain links TRBV28 with TRBJ1-1; the table's D call, TRBD1, has no DNA check behind it. The CDR3 contains 15 residues when both ends are counted. The germline gives CDR1 MDHEN, CDR2 SYDVKM. The CDR3 reads CASSGSPISQGDLIE.

As concerns this clone: A single base separates this from a much larger clone, so it may be a read error. Other DNA sequences in this sample translate to the same CDR3. The chain carries TRBV7-9 and TRBJ1-2; 8 nucleotides align to TRBD1. Germline CDR1 reads SEHNR; CDR2 reads FQNEAQ (reference sequence). The CDR3 consists of 14 residues. The CDR3 sequence: CASSFNRGSYGYTF. DNA of the CDR3: TGTGCTAGCAGCTTTAACAGGGGGAGCTATGGCTACACCTTC.

V is TRBV29-1 and J is TRBJ2-5; no reliable D call. V dropped 4 bases and J dropped 4 bases, with 10 bases sitting between them. The length of the CDR3 is 12 residues. Germline values: CDR1 SQVTM, CDR2 ANQGSEA. For the CDR3, the DNA is TGCAGCGTTGTCAGCGACTTAGAGACCCAGTACTTC. This encodes CSVVSDLETQYF.

The chain joins TRBV6-1 to TRBJ1-5; no definite D call. CDR3 size: 15 residues. Germline lookup yields CDR1 MNHNS and CDR2 SASEGT. V was cut by 1 base and J by 2 bases, with 9 bases left in between. The CDR3 nucleotides read TGTGCCAGCAGTGAAGGCTCCGGGGGCAATCAGCCCCAGCATTTT. This codes for CASSEGSGGNQPQHF.

The chain carries TRBV13 and TRBJ2-7, with TRBD2 as a possible D gene (5 bases). CDR3 length: 15 residues. Germline loops: CDR1 PRHDT, CDR2 FYEKMQ (reference sequence). V shed 5 bases and J shed 5 bases, with 19 bases lying between them. CDR3: CASSEGAWRNDEQYF. In DNA form, the CDR3 reads TGTGCCAGCAGCGAGGGAGCGTGGAGGAACGACGAGCAGTACTTC. Variable domain in full (rest from reference TRBV13 and TRBJ2-7): AAGVIQSPRHLIKEKRETATLKCYPIPRHDTVYWYQQGPGQDPQFLISFYEKMQSDKGSIPDRFSAQQFSDYHSELNMSSLELGDSALYFCASSEGAWRNDEQYFGPGTRLTVT.

The rearrangement uses TRBV5-4 and TRBJ2-7; 7 positions match TRBD1. The ends lost 4 bases at V and 0 bases at J; junction bases unmatched: 4. Germline CDR1 SGHNT, CDR2 YYREEE (reference sequence). This CDR3 has 14 amino acids. This CDR3 reads CASSPGGFSYEQYF. CDR3 sequence (DNA): TGTGCCAGCAGCCCAGGGGGTTTCTCCTACGAGCAGTACTTC.